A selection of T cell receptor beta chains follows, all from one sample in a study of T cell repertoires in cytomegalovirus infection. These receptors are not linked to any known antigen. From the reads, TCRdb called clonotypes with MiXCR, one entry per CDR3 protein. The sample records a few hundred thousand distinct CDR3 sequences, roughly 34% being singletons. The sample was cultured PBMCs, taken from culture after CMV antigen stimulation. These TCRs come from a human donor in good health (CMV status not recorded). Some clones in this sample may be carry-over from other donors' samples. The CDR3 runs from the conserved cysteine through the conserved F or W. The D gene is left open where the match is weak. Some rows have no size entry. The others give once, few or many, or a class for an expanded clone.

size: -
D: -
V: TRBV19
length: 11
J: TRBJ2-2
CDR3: CASRRAGELFF
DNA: TGTGCCAGTAGAAGGGCCGGGGAGCTGTTTTTT

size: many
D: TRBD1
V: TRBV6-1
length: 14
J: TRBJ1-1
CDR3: CASSRDRPNTEAFF
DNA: TGTGCCAGCAGTCGGGACAGACCGAACACTGAAGCTTTCTTT

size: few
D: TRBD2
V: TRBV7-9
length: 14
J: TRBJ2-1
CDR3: CASSSTREGNEQFF
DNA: TGTGCCAGCAGCTCTACGCGGGAGGGCAATGAGCAGTTCTTC

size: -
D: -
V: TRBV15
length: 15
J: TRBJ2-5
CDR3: CATSTGTERKETQYF
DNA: TGTGCCACCAGCACCGGGACCGAGAGGAAAGAGACCCAGTACTTC

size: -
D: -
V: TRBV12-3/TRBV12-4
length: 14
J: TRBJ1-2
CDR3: CASSFRGMDYGYTF
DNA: TGTGCCAGCAGTTTTAGGGGAATGGACTATGGCTACACCTTC

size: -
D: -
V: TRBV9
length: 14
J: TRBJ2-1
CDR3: CASTRPREEAEQFF
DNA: TGTGCCAGCACCCGGCCTAGGGAGGAAGCGGAGCAGTTCTTC

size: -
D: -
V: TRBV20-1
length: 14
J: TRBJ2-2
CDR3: CSARPTGLTGELFF
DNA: TGCAGTGCTAGACCTACAGGGTTAACCGGGGAGCTGTTTTTT

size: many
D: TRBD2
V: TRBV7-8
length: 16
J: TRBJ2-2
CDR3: CASSLVPSGRPGELFF
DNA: TGTGCCAGCAGCTTAGTCCCCAGCGGGAGGCCCGGGGAGCTGTTTTTT

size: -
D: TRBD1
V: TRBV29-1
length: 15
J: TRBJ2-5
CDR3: CFRRTRTGGQGTQYF
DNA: TGCTTCCGAAGGACCCGGACAGGGGGACAAGGGACCCAGTACTTC

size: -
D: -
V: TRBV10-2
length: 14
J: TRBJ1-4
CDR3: CASSDLQQNEKLFF
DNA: TGCGCCAGCAGTGATCTGCAGCAGAATGAAAAACTGTTTTTT

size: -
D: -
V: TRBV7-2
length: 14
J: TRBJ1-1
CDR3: CASSLETFSVEAFF
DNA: TGTGCCAGCAGCTTAGAGACCTTTTCGGTGGAAGCTTTCTTT

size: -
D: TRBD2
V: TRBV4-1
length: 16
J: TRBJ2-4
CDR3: CASSQGTSGIINIQYF
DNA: TGCGCCAGCAGCCAAGGGACTAGCGGGATCATAAACATTCAGTACTTC

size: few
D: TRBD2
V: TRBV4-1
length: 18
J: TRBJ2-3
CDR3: CASSQDKNTAGGTDTQYF
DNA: TGCGCCAGCAGCCAAGATAAGAATACGGCGGGGGGCACAGATACGCAGTATTTT

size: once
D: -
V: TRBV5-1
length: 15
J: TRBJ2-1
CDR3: CASSSYSGTNNERFF
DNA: TGCGCCAGCAGCTCGTATTCCGGGACAAACAATGAGCGGTTCTTC

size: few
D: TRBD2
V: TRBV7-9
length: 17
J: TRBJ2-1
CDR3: CASSLAGLAGVYNEQFF
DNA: TGTGCCAGCAGCTTAGCCGGACTAGCGGGAGTCTACAATGAGCAGTTCTTC

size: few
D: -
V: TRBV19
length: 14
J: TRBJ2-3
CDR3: CASSINPRTDTQYF
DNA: TGTGCCAGTAGTATAAACCCCCGTACAGATACGCAGTATTTT

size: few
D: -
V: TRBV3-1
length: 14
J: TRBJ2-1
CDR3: CASSQDLVGNEQFF
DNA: TGTGCCAGCAGCCAAGATCTAGTAGGCAATGAGCAGTTCTTC

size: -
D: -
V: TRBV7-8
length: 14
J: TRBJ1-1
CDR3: CASSLVSLGTEAFF
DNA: TGTGCCAGCAGCTTGGTCTCTCTGGGAACTGAAGCTTTCTTT

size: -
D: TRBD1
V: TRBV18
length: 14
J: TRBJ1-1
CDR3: CASSQGQGDTEAFF
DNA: TGTGCCAGCTCACAAGGACAGGGGGACACTGAAGCTTTCTTT

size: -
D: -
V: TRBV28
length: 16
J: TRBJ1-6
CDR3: CASSLPRGSGVSPLHF
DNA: TGTGCCAGCAGTTTACCCCGGGGTTCAGGGGTTTCACCCCTCCACTTT

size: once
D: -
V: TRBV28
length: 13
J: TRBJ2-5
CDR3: CASRRDNRETQCF
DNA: TGTGCCAGCAGACGGGACAATCGGGAGACCCAGTGCTTC

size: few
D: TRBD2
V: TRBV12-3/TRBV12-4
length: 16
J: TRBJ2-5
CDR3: CASSGGVAKGSETQYF
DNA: TGTGCCAGTTCCGGGGGGGTAGCGAAAGGGTCGGAGACCCAGTACTTC

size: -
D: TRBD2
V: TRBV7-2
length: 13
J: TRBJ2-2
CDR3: CATRGGAAGELFF
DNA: TGTGCCACCCGGGGGGGGGCCGCCGGGGAGCTGTTTTTT

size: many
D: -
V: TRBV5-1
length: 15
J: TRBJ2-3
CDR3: CASTHRGQPTDTQYF
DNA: TGCGCCAGCACCCACCGGGGCCAGCCCACAGATACGCAGTATTTT

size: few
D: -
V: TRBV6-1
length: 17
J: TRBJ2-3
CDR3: CASSEDTPWISFDTQYF
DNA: TGTGCCAGCAGTGAAGATACCCCCTGGATTTCATTCGATACGCAGTATTTT

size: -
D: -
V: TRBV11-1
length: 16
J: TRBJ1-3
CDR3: CASSLGGPTSGNTIYF
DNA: TGTGCCAGCAGCTTGGGCGGACCAACCTCTGGAAACACCATATATTTT

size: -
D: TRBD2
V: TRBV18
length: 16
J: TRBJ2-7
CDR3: CASSPPGLAKIYEQYF
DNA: TGTGCCAGCTCACCACCAGGACTAGCGAAAATCTACGAGCAGTACTTC

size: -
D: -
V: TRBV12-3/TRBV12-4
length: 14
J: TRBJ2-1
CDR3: CASSFTLASGEQFF
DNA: TGTGCCAGCAGTTTTACCCTAGCCTCGGGTGAGCAGTTCTTC

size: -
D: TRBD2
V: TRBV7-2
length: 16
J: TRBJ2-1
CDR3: CASSLGGGSFYNEQFF
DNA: TGTGCCAGCAGCTTAGGGGGCGGGAGTTTCTACAATGAGCAGTTCTTC

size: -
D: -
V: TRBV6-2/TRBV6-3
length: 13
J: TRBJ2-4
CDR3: CASRMSGRNIQYF
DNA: TGTGCCAGCAGAATGTCAGGGAGGAACATTCAGTACTTC

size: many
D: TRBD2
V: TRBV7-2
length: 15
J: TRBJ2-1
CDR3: CASSEPPSGYNEQFF
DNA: TGTGCCAGCAGCGAACCGCCTAGCGGCTACAATGAGCAGTTCTTC

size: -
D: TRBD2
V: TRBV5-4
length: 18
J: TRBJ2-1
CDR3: CASSPGGAGGLSYNEQFF
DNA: TGTGCCAGCAGCCCCGGGGGAGCGGGAGGGTTGTCCTACAATGAGCAGTTCTTC

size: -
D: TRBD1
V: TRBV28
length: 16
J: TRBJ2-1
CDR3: CASSTWTGSSYNEQFF
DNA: TGTGCCAGCAGTACCTGGACAGGGAGCTCCTACAATGAGCAGTTCTTC

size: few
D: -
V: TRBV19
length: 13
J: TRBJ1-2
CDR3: CASWDTSNYGYTF
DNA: TGTGCCAGTTGGGACACCTCTAACTATGGCTACACCTTC

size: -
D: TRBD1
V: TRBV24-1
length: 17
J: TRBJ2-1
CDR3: CATSAPHRDRGYNEQFF
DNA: TGTGCCACCAGTGCCCCGCACCGGGACAGGGGCTACAATGAGCAGTTCTTC

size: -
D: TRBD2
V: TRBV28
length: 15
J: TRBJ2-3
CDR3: CASSLPAGPTDTQYF
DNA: TGTGCCAGCAGTTTACCAGCGGGACCCACAGATACGCAGTATTTT

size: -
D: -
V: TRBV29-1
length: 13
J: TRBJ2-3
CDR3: CSGQLVLLDTQYF
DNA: TGCAGCGGACAACTAGTTTTACTTGATACGCAGTATTTT

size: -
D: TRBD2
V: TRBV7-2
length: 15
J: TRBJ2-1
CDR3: CASSLGGLAEREQFF
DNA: TGTGCCAGCAGCTTAGGAGGCCTAGCGGAGAGAGAGCAGTTCTTC

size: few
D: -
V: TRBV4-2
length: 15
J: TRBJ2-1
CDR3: CASSQDTSFVDEQFF
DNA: TGTGCCAGCAGCCAAGATACCAGCTTTGTCGATGAGCAGTTCTTC

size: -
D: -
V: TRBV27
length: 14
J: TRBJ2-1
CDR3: CASSWEGTGNEQFF
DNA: TGTGCCAGCAGTTGGGAGGGCACAGGGAATGAGCAGTTCTTC

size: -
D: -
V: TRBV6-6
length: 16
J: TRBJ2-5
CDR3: CASIKGRSGQQETQYF
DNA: TGTGCCAGCATCAAAGGGCGTAGCGGACAGCAAGAGACCCAGTACTTC

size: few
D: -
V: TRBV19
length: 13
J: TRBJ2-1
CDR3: CASSMMGYNEQFF
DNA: TGTGCCAGTAGTATGATGGGATACAATGAGCAGTTCTTC

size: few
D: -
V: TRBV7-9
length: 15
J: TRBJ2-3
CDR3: CASSGGTEYTDTQYF
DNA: TGTGCCAGCAGCGGCGGAACGGAGTACACAGATACGCAGTATTTT

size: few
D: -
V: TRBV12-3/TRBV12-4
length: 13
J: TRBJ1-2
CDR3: CASSPSDSRGYTF
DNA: TGTGCCAGCAGCCCTTCGGACAGCCGGGGCTACACCTTC

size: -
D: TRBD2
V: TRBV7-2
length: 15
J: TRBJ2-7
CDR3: CASSLGGAGGGEQYF
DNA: TGTGCCAGCAGCTTAGGTGGAGCGGGAGGCGGCGAGCAGTACTTC

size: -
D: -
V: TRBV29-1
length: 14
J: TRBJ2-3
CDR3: CGGTAALSTDTQYF
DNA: TGCGGGGGTACGGCAGCTCTTTCCACAGATACGCAGTATTTT